In its sample, the clone carrying this TCR beta chain was seen once. The data stem from a study of blood T cell repertoires in COVID-19. Measured with immunoSEQ multiplex PCR; TCRdb has only the in-frame clones, and not every one. This sample carries some 100,000 clones, approximately 90% of them seen once, and the ten largest clones take 2% to 2.5%. Trimming pared 3 bases from V and 6 bases from J, leaving 9 bases between. There are 13 residues in the CDR3. The germline gives CDR1 KGHSH, CDR2 LQKENI. This chain connects TRBV18 to TRBJ2-1, with D perhaps TRBD1 (5 bases). What was sequenced was peripheral blood. The source is a man in his forties or fifties with active COVID-19. CDR3 nucleotide sequence: TGTGCCAGCTCACCGGGGCCAGGCAATGAGCAGTTCTTC. Translating gives CASSPGPGNEQFF.